Detailed here is one T cell receptor beta chain. The clone's antigen remains unknown. Base qualities are not provided; no much larger clone lies one nucleotide away. The cysteine opens and the phenylalanine closes a CDR3 of 14 amino acids. Here the CDR3 DNA is all that survives: 42 bases in frame from base 1. V is cut back by 5 bases and J by 4 bases, with 7 bases in the junction unmatched. CDR1 and CDR2 are read off the germline V gene as SGHRS and YFSETQ. In total, 600 or so healthy bone marrow donors made up the cohort. At the time of sampling, every cohort member was nominally healthy, though immune exposures that went unrecorded were likely present. The donor tested CMV seropositive and was one of the 289 seropositive cohort members. A peripheral blood sample was provided by each donor, and peripheral blood mononuclear cells were used for TCR beta sequencing. The Qiagen DNeasy Blood Extraction Kit was used to extract genomic DNA from the blood cell samples.

The sample is drawn from a study of cytomegalovirus exposure and HLA in healthy donors (dated by TCRdb to the late 2010s). General notes on the study: An earlier analysis of 587 of the donors reported roughly 270 Gb of sequence data and approximately 110 million unique TCR beta sequences from about 200 million T cells. About 300 gigabases of sequencing data and around 90 million unique TCR sequences made up an early release that covered 500 to 700 HLA-typed donors. Of the 300 to 450 genotyped donors, around 81% fell in the genetic ancestry cluster associated with self-reported Caucasian donors. The study was designed to test whether signatures of past pathogen exposure could be identified by cataloging public T cell receptors. The study used immunosequencing to profile the T cell repertoires of hundreds of subjects and linked those repertoires to cytomegalovirus serostatus. Along with the roughly 710-subject first cohort, a separate validation cohort of over a hundred different subjects was used. High-throughput TCR immunosequencing, statistical association of individual TCRs with disease status, and machine learning were combined to predict cytomegalovirus infection status. To study patterns of TCR occurrence, a later analysis re-analyzed previously published TCR beta repertoires from around 700 donors and added high-resolution HLA genotyping. Rather than using new phenotypic data, the later analysis identified candidate immune exposures from TCR beta sequences and from how often those sequences occurred across donors. In an earlier analysis of 587 of the donors, high-throughput TCR beta sequencing was used to judge whether each TCR beta V gene segment behaved as functional or pseudogenic. Donor age, sex, ethnicity and CMV serostatus were compiled together with the repertoire data. A later genetic analysis took genome-wide SNP genotypes for 398 of the 666 donors and used that subset as a discovery cohort. All discovery cohort repertoires had been generated on a single sequencing platform. HLA typing covered class I and class II loci at four-digit resolution. The number of typed donors differed by locus: roughly 620-630 for A, B, C, DRB1 and DQB1; some 500 for DQA1; around 580 for DPA1; and 400 to 480 for DPB1. About five DR-DQ haplotypes were treated as single units for association and clustering because of strong linkage in the cohort. Among around 400 genotyped donors of the cohort, an average of 235,054 unique TCR beta nucleotide sequences were sequenced per donor, roughly 18% of them non-productive. What the study reported, not specific to this receptor: A cluster of highly shared sequence variants was judged likely to represent a technical artifact of the sequencing pipeline. The cohort was sequenced for TCR beta chains only, and without alpha or paired-chain data the features that could be detected were limited. A later analysis found that TCR association rates varied across HLA loci, with DRB1 alleles showing the most associated TCRs and HLA-C alleles the fewest. A later genetic analysis associated a missense DCLRE1C variant with V-gene and J-gene trimming of TCR beta chains, and an independent cohort replicated the association. Compared with equally common non-associated chains, HLA-associated TCR beta chains in a later analysis were more clonally expanded and had lower generation probabilities. In vitro tests confirmed that a few of the cytomegalovirus-associated TCR beta chains recognize cytomegalovirus antigens. At a false discovery rate of 0.05, a later analysis linked approximately 18,000 TCR beta sequences to specific HLA alleles. Because HLA typing was missing for some donors at each locus, association tests included only the typed subset. Because counts were too low, around 18 rarely observed V segments, including chromosome 9 orphons, were left out of the earlier analysis of over 550 of the donors. The authors suggested that the approach could potentially be generalized to other disease states and immunological phenotypes. Correlated functional status among segregating V segments might be attributable to linkage disequilibrium, but an unknown experimental factor could not be ruled out. Sequencing depth was assumed to be roughly uniform across donors in the presence/absence analyses, though that assumption may not hold. Compared with the roughly 700-donor mean, donors in an Asian-associated ancestry cluster had fewer N-insertions in productive TCRs, according to a later genetic analysis. Because the 87-base-pair reads could not distinguish some IMGT-functional V segments, including TRBV6-2 and TRBV6-3, those segments were excluded. When HLA alleles, especially DR and DQ, strongly co-occurred, TCR associations were difficult to assign to individual alleles. In a later analysis, several top co-occurrence clusters were reported to appear linked to parvovirus B19, influenza, CMV and Epstein-Barr virus. An earlier analysis of approximately 570 of the donors showed that most TCR beta V segments appeared in productive rearrangements either about 87% or about 30% of the time, which broadly matched IMGT annotations. The only immune exposure information available for the cohort was CMV serostatus. The classifier was reported to diagnose cytomegalovirus status with high specificity and sensitivity in both the original and validation cohorts. A further reported finding was that TCR beta sequences accurately predicted the HLA-A and HLA-B alleles for most subjects in the first cohort. A later analysis found that most CMV-associated TCR beta chains appeared HLA-restricted, with HLA associations seemingly driven largely by CMV exposure. Across donors, most TCR sequences were observed very rarely, whereas some public TCRs were present in many individuals. A total of 164 TCR beta chains were listed by the study as associated with cytomegalovirus.

The library was built by means of the immunoSEQ multiplex PCR assay. For the multiplex PCR, a mixture combining 60 forward primers for TCR Vbeta segments and 13 reverse primers for TCR Jbeta segments was used. The CDR3 region of rearranged TCR beta genes was amplified from genomic DNA by a multiplex PCR assay. The amplified TCR beta libraries were sequenced on the Illumina HiSeq System as 87-base-pair reads. The authors processed their data as follows. A later analysis tallied roughly 78 million unique TCR beta chains across the 666 repertoires, and approximately 11 million of those chains were shared by two or more donors. To remove PCR and sequencing errors, raw reads were error-corrected and collapsed into unique sequences using a nearest-neighbor algorithm that merged closely related sequences. To assign V, D and J gene segments, CDR3 sequences were aligned to IMGT reference sequences. Each retained sequence needed at least a six-nucleotide match to both a V gene segment and a J gene segment. Rearrangements were classified as productive when the CDR3 lacked stop codons and remained in frame with V and J, and all other rearrangements were classified as non-productive. Following IMGT convention, CDR3 was defined as the stretch from the second conserved V-encoded cysteine up to the conserved J-encoded phenylalanine. The earlier analysis of about 640 of the donors excluded any sequence lacking an unambiguous match to a single V gene segment. An earlier analysis of approximately 590 of the donors called V segments functional above 56.7% productive rearrangements and segregating when the between-donor standard deviation exceeded 5%. To diagnose cytomegalovirus status from the catalog of TCR beta chain sequences, a statistical classification framework was built. In a later analysis, TCR nucleotide sequences were compared against IMGT/GENE-DB human TR gene sequences so that V and J genes could be assigned. The TCRdist pipeline was used in a later analysis to assign CDR3 sequences and most-parsimonious VDJ recombination scenarios. In a later analysis, each TCR beta chain was defined by its CDR3 amino acid sequence together with its V-gene family, and reads without a unique V-gene family were excluded. A later analysis removed 592 highly shared, low-generation-probability nucleotide sequences to deal with suspected cross-contamination and a sequencing artifact. For each public chain, a later analysis derived a clonal expansion index from normalized ranks of inferred template counts within each repertoire. A later analysis computed generation probabilities with a VDJ recombination model fitted to out-of-frame rearrangements, and checked the results against IGoR. Hypergeometric tests were used in a later analysis to score TCR-TCR, TCR-HLA and TCR-CMV co-occurrence, with a repertoire-size bias correction applied to the TCR pairs. In a later analysis, false discovery rates were estimated by permuting HLA or CMV assignments 20 times. A later analysis grouped co-occurring TCRs with DBSCAN, adding TCRdist sequence similarity when clustering within HLA-allele-positive subsets. For co-occurrence clustering, repertoires with fewer than 30,000 or more than 120,000 public chains were excluded, along with about five repertoires with anomalous nucleotide sharing. TCRdb retrieved this table from immuneACCESS and kept in-frame rearrangements only. Not all clones are present; in checked studies, unresolved V genes account for under half, and no reason is known for the remainder. That table gives V, J and clone size, and the DNA gave D and trimming. The table for this sample lists 150,000 to 200,000 clones; around 79% of them were counted only once. Of the sample, around 0.97% is held by the ten largest clones.

The sequence derives from a woman in her forties or fifties in good health and CMV-seropositive. The sequenced sample was PBMCs. The rearranged segments are TRBV5-1 and TRBJ1-2, with TRBD1 identical over 8 junction bases. The DNA sequence is TGCGCCAGCAGTACAATACAGGGGGGCTATGGCTACACCTTC. Protein translation: CASSTIQGGYGYTF.